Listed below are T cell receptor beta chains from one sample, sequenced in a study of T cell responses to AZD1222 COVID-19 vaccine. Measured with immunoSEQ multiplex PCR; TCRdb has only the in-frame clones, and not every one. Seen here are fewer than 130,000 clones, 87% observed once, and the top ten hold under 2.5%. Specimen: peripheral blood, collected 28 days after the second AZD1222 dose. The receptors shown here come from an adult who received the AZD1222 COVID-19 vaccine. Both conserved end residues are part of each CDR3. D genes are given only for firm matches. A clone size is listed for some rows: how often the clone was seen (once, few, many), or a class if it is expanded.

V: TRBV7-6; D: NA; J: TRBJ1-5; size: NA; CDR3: CASSLLPPGNQPQHF; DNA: TGTGCCAGCAGCTTACTCCCGCCTGGCAATCAGCCCCAGCATTTT
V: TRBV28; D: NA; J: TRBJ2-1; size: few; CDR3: CASRRGGLYNEQFF; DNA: TGTGCCAGCAGGAGGGGGGGGCTTTACAATGAGCAGTTCTTC
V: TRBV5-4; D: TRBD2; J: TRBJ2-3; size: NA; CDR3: CASSPFASGRSDTQYF; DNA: TGTGCCAGCAGCCCCTTTGCTAGCGGGAGATCTGATACGCAGTATTTT
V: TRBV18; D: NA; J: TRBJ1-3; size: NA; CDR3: CASSPLHVGQGNGNTIYF; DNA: TGTGCCAGCTCACCACTTCATGTAGGCCAGGGGAACGGAAACACCATATATTTT
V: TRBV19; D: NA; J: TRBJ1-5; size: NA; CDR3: CATQTWEVNQPQHF; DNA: TGTGCCACCCAGACGTGGGAGGTTAATCAGCCCCAGCATTTT
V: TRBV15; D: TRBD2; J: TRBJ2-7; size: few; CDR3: CATSRLSGTLYEQYF; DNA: TGTGCCACCAGCAGATTGAGCGGGACGCTCTACGAGCAGTACTTC
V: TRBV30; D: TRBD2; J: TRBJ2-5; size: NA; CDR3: CAWSVDGGRAAQTQYF; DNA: TGTGCCTGGAGTGTAGACGGGGGGAGGGCCGCTCAGACCCAGTACTTC
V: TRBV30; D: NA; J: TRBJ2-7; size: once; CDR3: CAWSVGAREQYF; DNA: TGTGCCTGGAGTGTAGGTGCGAGGGAGCAGTACTTC
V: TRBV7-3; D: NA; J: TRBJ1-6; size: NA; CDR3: CASSLKGAGAPTSPLHF; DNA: TGTGCCAGCAGCTTAAAAGGGGCAGGGGCGCCGACTTCACCCCTCCACTTT
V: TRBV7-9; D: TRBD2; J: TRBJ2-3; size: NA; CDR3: CASSLGLAGVQDTQYF; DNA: TGTGCCAGCAGCCTGGGACTAGCGGGAGTGCAAGATACGCAGTATTTT
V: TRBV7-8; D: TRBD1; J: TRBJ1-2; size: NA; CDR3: CASSLATTGSLNYGYTF; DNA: TGTGCCAGCAGCTTAGCGACGACAGGGTCGCTAAACTATGGCTACACCTTC
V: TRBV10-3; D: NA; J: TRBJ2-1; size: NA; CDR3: CAISESWVSGTNEQFF; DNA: TGTGCCATCAGTGAGTCTTGGGTTTCGGGGACCAATGAGCAGTTCTTC
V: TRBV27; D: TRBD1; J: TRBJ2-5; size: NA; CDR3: CASGWTGDDKYQETQYF; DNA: TGTGCCAGCGGTTGGACAGGGGACGATAAGTACCAAGAGACCCAGTACTTC
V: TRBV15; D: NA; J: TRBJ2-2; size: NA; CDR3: CATSRLRGRREGGELFF; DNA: TGTGCCACCAGCAGACTTAGGGGGCGCCGGGAGGGCGGGGAGCTGTTTTTT
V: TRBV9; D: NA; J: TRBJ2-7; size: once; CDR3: CASSAGLVSYEQYF; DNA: TGTGCCAGCAGCGCGGGACTCGTCTCCTACGAGCAGTACTTC
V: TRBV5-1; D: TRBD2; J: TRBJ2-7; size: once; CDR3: CASSFMLAGEKSSYEQYF; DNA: TGCGCCAGCAGCTTCATGTTAGCGGGAGAGAAGAGCTCCTACGAGCAGTACTTC
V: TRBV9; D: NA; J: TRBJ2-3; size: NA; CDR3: CASSWREGTDTQYF; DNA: TGTGCCAGCAGCTGGAGGGAGGGCACAGATACGCAGTATTTT
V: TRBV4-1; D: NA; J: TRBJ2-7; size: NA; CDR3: CASSQMGGARYEQYF; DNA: TGCGCCAGCAGCCAAATGGGGGGGGCGAGGTACGAGCAGTACTTC
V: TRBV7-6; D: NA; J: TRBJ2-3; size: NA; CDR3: CASSLLIGFTDTQYF; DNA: TGTGCCAGCAGCTTGCTGATTGGTTTCACAGATACGCAGTATTTT
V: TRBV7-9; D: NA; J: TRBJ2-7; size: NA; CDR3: CASSLDWERAAYF; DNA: TGTGCCAGCAGCTTAGATTGGGAAAGAGCGGCGTACTTC
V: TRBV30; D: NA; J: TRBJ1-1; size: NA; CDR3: CAWRNPGQRDTEAFF; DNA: TGTGCCTGGAGGAACCCGGGACAACGTGACACTGAAGCTTTCTTT
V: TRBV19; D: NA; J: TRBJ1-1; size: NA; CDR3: CASSLRGGERTEAFF; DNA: TGTGCCAGTAGTCTAAGGGGGGGCGAAAGGACTGAAGCTTTCTTT
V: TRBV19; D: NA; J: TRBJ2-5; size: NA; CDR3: CASSIVHKQETQYF; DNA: TGTGCCAGTAGTATAGTGCACAAACAAGAGACCCAGTACTTC
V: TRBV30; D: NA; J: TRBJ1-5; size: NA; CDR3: CAWSSGGFGNQPQHF; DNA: TGTGCCTGGAGTTCCGGGGGGTTTGGCAATCAGCCCCAGCATTTT
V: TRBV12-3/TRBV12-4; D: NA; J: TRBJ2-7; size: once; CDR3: CASNLNRDEQYF; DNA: TGTGCCAGCAACCTTAACAGGGACGAGCAGTACTTC
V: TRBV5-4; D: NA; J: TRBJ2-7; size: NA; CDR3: CASSRDTYEQYF; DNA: TGTGCCAGCAGCAGGGACACCTACGAGCAGTACTTC
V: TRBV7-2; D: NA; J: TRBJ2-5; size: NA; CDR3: CASSFRGVETQYF; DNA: TGTGCCAGCAGCTTCAGGGGGGTCGAGACCCAGTACTTC
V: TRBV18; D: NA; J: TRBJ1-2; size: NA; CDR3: CASSPDDNSYGYTF; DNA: TGTGCCAGCTCACCGGACGACAACTCTTATGGCTACACCTTC
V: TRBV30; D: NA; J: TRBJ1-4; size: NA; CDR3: CAWSPTGDIPFF; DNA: TGTGCCTGGAGTCCAACGGGGGACATCCCGTTTTTT
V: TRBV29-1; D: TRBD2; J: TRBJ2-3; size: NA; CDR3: CSLRLAGTADTQYF; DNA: TGCAGCTTAAGACTAGCGGGCACGGCGGATACGCAGTATTTT
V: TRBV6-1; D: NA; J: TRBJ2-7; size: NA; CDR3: CASSEWPYEQYF; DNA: TGTGCCAGCAGTGAGTGGCCCTACGAGCAGTACTTC
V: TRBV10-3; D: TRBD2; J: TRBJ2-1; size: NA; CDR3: CAISGAGGGNNEQFF; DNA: TGTGCCATCAGTGGAGCGGGAGGGGGGAACAATGAGCAGTTCTTC
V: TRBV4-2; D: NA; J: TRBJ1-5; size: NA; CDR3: CASSHLTGTDQPQHF; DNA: TGTGCCAGCAGCCATCTTACAGGGACGGATCAGCCCCAGCATTTT
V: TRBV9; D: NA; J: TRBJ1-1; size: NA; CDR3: CASSVALFGGTNTEAFF; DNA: TGTGCCAGCAGCGTAGCCCTTTTTGGGGGAACGAACACTGAAGCTTTCTTT
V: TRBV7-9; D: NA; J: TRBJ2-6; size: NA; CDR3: CASSSQLSSGANVLTF; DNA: TGTGCCAGCAGCTCCCAACTGAGCTCTGGGGCCAACGTCCTGACTTTC
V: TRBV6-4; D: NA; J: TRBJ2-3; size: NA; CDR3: CASRPLASDLTDTQYF; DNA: TGTGCCAGCAGGCCCCTAGCGTCAGACCTCACAGATACGCAGTATTTT
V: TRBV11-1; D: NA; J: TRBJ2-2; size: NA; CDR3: CASSRTGELFF; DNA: TGTGCCAGCAGCCGCACCGGGGAGCTGTTTTTT
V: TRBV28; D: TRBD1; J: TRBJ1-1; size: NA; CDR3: CASSPPGQGFTEAFF; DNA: TGTGCCAGCAGTCCCCCGGGACAGGGGTTCACTGAAGCTTTCTTT
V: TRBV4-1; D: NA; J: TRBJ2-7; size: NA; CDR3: CASSQGHKNSYEQYF; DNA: TGCGCCAGCAGCCAAGGACACAAAAACTCCTACGAGCAGTACTTC
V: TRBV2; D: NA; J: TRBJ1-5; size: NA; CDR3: CASSEAAGAQPQHF; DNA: TGTGCCAGCAGTGAAGCGGCAGGGGCACAGCCCCAGCATTTT
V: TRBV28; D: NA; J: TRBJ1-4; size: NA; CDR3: CASSLLMNEKLFF; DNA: TGTGCCAGCAGTTTACTGATGAATGAAAAACTGTTTTTT
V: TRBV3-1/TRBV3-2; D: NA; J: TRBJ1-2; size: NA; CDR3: CASSQAIQGTGYTF; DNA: TGTGCCAGCAGCCAAGCGATCCAGGGTACTGGCTACACCTTC
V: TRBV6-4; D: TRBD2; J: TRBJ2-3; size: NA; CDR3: CASSPQLAGGRDTQYF; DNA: TGTGCCAGCAGTCCCCAACTAGCGGGAGGGCGAGATACGCAGTATTTT
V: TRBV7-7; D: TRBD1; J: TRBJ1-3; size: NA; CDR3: CASSSGQGPGNTIYF; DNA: TGTGCCAGCAGCTCCGGACAGGGACCTGGAAACACCATATATTTT
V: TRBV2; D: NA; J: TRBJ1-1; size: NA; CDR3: CASRTGTLNTEAFF; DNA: TGTGCCAGCAGGACCGGGACGTTGAACACTGAAGCTTTCTTT
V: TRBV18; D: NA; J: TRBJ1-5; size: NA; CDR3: CASSPPHNSNQPQHF; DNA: TGTGCCAGCTCACCTCCACACAATAGCAATCAGCCCCAGCATTTT
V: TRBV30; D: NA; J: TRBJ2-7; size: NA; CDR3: CAWSVSIYYEQYF; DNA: TGTGCCTGGAGTGTAAGTATTTACTACGAGCAGTACTTC
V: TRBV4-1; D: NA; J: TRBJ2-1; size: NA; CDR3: CASRASPSSYNEQFF; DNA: TGCGCCAGCAGGGCTTCGCCGAGCTCCTACAATGAGCAGTTCTTC
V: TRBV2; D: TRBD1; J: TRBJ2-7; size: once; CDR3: CASRVSGTGTREQYF; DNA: TGTGCCAGCAGGGTCTCGGGGACAGGTACTCGGGAGCAGTACTTC
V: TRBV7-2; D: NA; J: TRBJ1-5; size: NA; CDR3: CASSPHGWGQPQHF; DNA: TGTGCCAGCAGCCCGCACGGTTGGGGTCAGCCCCAGCATTTT
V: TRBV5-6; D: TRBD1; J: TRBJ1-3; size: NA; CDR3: CASSFRDRRNTIYF; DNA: TGTGCCAGCAGCTTTCGGGACAGAAGAAACACCATATATTTT
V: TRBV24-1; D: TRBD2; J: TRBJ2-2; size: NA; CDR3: CATSDLKREGNTGELFF; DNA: TGTGCCACCAGTGATTTGAAGCGGGAGGGAAACACCGGGGAGCTGTTTTTT
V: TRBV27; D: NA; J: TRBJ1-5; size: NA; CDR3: CASSLLPRNQPQHF; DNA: TGTGCCAGCAGTTTACTTCCGAGAAATCAGCCCCAGCATTTT
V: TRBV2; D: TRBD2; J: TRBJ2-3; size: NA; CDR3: CASSALGLAGDGDTQYF; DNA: TGTGCCAGCAGTGCCCTTGGACTAGCGGGAGATGGAGATACGCAGTATTTT
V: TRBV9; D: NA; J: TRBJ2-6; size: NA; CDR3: CASSVGGVAGANVLTF; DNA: TGTGCCAGCAGCGTAGGGGGCGTTGCTGGGGCCAACGTCCTGACTTTC
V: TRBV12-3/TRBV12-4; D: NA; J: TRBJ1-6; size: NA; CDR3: CASSLVGSPLHF; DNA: TGTGCCAGCAGTTTAGTTGGTTCACCCCTCCACTTT
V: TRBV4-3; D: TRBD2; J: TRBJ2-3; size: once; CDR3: CASSLRLAGELEDTQYF; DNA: TGCGCCAGCAGCCTCAGACTAGCGGGAGAGTTGGAAGATACGCAGTATTTT
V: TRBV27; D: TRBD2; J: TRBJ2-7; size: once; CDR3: CASSSGGITYEQYF; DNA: TGTGCCAGCAGTTCCGGGGGGATCACCTACGAGCAGTACTTC
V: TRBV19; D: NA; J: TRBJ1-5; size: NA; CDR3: CASSRTSNSNQPQHF; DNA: TGTGCCAGTAGTAGGACGTCTAATAGCAATCAGCCCCAGCATTTT
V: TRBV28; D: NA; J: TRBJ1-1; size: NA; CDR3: CASSLTARAKGAFF; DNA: TGTGCCAGCAGTTTAACGGCCAGGGCTAAAGGAGCTTTCTTT